By frequency, the clone carrying this T cell receptor beta chain registers medium-sized (0.01 to 0.1%). The entry originates in a study of CD8 T cells in cerebrospinal fluid in Alzheimer's disease. Reprocessing the 10x single-cell sequencing reads, TCRdb reports a single entry for every CDR3 protein and omits DNA. This sample's table reports about 1,500 distinct CDR3 sequences. The CDR3 contains 11 residues. Germline CDR1 is MNHEY and CDR2 is SMNVEV (reference sequence). Sequences were obtained from cerebrospinal fluid. The J gene is TRBJ1-2, the V gene TRBV27; TCRdb lists TRBD1, though no DNA is available to test this call. This TCR was sampled from a human donor in good health. CDR3: CASSFGGGYTF.